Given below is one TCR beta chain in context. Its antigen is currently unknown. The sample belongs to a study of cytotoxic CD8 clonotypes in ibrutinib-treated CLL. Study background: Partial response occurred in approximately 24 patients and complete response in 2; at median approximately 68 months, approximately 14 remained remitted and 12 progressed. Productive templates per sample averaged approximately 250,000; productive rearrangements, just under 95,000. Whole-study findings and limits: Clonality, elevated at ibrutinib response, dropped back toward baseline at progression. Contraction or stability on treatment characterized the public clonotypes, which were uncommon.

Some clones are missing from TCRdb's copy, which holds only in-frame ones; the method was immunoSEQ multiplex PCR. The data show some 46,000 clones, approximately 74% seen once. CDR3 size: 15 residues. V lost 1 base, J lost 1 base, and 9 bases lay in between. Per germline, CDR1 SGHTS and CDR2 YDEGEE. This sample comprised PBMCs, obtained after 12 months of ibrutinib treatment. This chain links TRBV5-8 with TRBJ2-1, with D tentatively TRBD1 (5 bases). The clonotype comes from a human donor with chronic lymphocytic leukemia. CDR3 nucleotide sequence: TGTGCCAGCAGCTTGAGGGGTCGGTCCTACAATGAGCAGTTCTTC. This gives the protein CASSLRGRSYNEQFF. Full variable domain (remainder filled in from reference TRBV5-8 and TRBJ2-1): EAGVTQSPTHLIKTRGQQATLRCSPISGHTSVYWYQQALGLGLQFLLWYDEGEERNRGNFPPRFSGRQFPNYSSELNVNALELEDSALYLCASSLRGRSYNEQFFGPGTRLTVL.